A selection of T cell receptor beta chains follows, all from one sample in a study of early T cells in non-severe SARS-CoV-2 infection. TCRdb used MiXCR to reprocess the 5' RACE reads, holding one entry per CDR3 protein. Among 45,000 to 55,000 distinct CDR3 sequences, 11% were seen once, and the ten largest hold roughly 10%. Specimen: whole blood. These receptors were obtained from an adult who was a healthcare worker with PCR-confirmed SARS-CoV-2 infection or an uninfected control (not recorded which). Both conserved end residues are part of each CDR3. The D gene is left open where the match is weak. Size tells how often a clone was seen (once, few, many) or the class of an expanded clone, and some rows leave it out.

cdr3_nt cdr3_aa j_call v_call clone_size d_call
TGTGCCAGCGGCCTTCAGGGGGTTGCCACAGATACGCAGTATTTT CASGLQGVATDTQYF TRBJ2-3 TRBV25-1 few TRBD1
TGCAGTGCCTCCAACGGGGCATCGAACACCGGGGAGCTGTTTTTT CSASNGASNTGELFF TRBJ2-2 TRBV20-1 few -
TGCGCCAGCAGCCGTCGGTACGGCTCCTACGAGCAGTACTTC CASSRRYGSYEQYF TRBJ2-7 TRBV5-1 many -
TGTGCCAGCAGTCCTCAGGGAAAGACTGAAGCTTTCTTT CASSPQGKTEAFF TRBJ1-1 TRBV12-3/TRBV12-4 many -
TGTGCCAGCAGTTCCTTTCTAGCGGGGGAAGAGACCCAGTACTTC CASSSFLAGEETQYF TRBJ2-5 TRBV12-3/TRBV12-4 few TRBD2
TGTGCCAGTGGACCCGGGACTAGCGGGGATCACCTCTCCAATTACAATGAGCAGTTCTTC CASGPGTSGDHLSNYNEQFF TRBJ2-1 TRBV19 - TRBD2
TGTGCTAGCAGCCCGGGACAGGGGACTGGAAACACCATATATTTT CASSPGQGTGNTIYF TRBJ1-3 TRBV7-7 few TRBD1
TGTGCCAGCAGCGTTCAGGGGTTCGCCCCGTCACCCCTCCACTTT CASSVQGFAPSPLHF TRBJ1-6 TRBV7-8 - -
TGCAGTGCTAGAAAACTCACCGGGGAGCTGTTTTTT CSARKLTGELFF TRBJ2-2 TRBV20-1 - -
TGTGCCAGCAGCTCGGAGTGGAGCTCCTACAATGAGCAGTTCTTC CASSSEWSSYNEQFF TRBJ2-1 TRBV7-8 many -
TGTGCCACCAGCAGGCCTCAAGAGACCCAGTACTTC CATSRPQETQYF TRBJ2-5 TRBV15 once -
TGTGCCAGCAGCTTAGTTTCTAGCGGGAGCTCCTACAATGAGCAGTTCTTC CASSLVSSGSSYNEQFF TRBJ2-1 TRBV7-6 many TRBD2
TGTGCCAGCAGCCAAGATTGGGGCAGGGCCGCCAAAAACATTCAGTACTTC CASSQDWGRAAKNIQYF TRBJ2-4 TRBV3-1 - -
TGTGCCAGCAAAAAGGAGGGACGAGAGACCCAGTACTTC CASKKEGRETQYF TRBJ2-5 TRBV27 many -
TGTGCCACCAGTGAACCCGGCACCGGGGAGCTGTTTTTT CATSEPGTGELFF TRBJ2-2 TRBV24-1 - -
TGCGCCAGCAGTGAACTTATGGCGGAAAACACCGGGGAGCTGTTTTTT CASSELMAENTGELFF TRBJ2-2 TRBV10-1 - -
TGTGCTAGTGGTAGGGGGGCAACTAGCACAGATACGCAGTATTTT CASGRGATSTDTQYF TRBJ2-3 TRBV12-5 few -
TGTGCCAGCAGTTTGAAGTTGAATAGCGGGTACACAGATACGCAGTATTTT CASSLKLNSGYTDTQYF TRBJ2-3 TRBV12-3/TRBV12-4 - TRBD2
TGTGCCAGCAGTCCACCCTGCCGGATGAACTGCGAGCAGTACTTC CASSPPCRMNCEQYF TRBJ2-7 TRBV28 - -
TGTGCCAGCAGCCCCAGGGCAGGGGAGAACTATGGCTACACCTTC CASSPRAGENYGYTF TRBJ1-2 TRBV12-3/TRBV12-4 many -
TGCGCCAGCCGCCCCAGTGGTCCTTTTGGGGCCAACGTCCTGACTTTC CASRPSGPFGANVLTF TRBJ2-6 TRBV4-1 many -
TGTGCCAGCTCGTGGCAGTGGAACACTGAAGCTTTCTTT CASSWQWNTEAFF TRBJ1-1 TRBV6-5 few -
TGTGCCAGCACCCCGCTTGGGGGCACTGGCTACACCTTC CASTPLGGTGYTF TRBJ1-2 TRBV27 many -
TGTGCCAGCAGCTTGGACAGGGCTGGTACGCAGTATTTT CASSLDRAGTQYF TRBJ2-3 TRBV7-9 few TRBD1
TGTGCCAGCCGACGGGCGGGGGGGACCACTGAAGCTTTCTTT CASRRAGGTTEAFF TRBJ1-1 TRBV27 - -
TGTGCCAGCAGCTTAAACACCGGGGAGCTGTTTTTT CASSLNTGELFF TRBJ2-2 TRBV28 many -
TGTGCCAGCAGTTATGGAGAAAAACTGTTTTTT CASSYGEKLFF TRBJ1-4 TRBV6-6 few -
TGCGCCAGCAGCTTGGCCGCCCATAAGAACACTGAAGCTTTCTTT CASSLAAHKNTEAFF TRBJ1-1 TRBV5-1 many -
TGTGCCAGCAGGGCCGACAGTATCCCGGGGGCAAAGTACTTC CASRADSIPGAKYF TRBJ2-7 TRBV2 - -